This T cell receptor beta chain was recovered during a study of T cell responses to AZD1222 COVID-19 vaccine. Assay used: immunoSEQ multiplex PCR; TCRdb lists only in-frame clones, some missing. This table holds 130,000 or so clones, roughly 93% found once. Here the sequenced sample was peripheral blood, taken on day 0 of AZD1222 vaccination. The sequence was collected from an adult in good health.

The CDR3 sequence: CASSQRGGDTQYF. The CDR3 DNA reads TGTGCCAGCAGCCAGAGAGGGGGGGATACGCAGTATTTT. This chain links TRBV3-1 (or the pseudogene TRBV3-2) with TRBJ2-3; D possibly matches TRBD1 or TRBD2 (6 bases each). Deletions cut 3 bases from V and 6 bases from J, with 10 bases between. The CDR3 consists of 13 residues. The germline gives CDR1 LGHDT, CDR2 YNNKEL (reference sequence).